This T cell receptor (beta chain) originates from a study of cytomegalovirus exposure and HLA in healthy donors. V was pared by 5 bases and J by 2 bases, with 15 bases between. Germline CDR1 SGHAT, CDR2 FQNNGV. The CDR3 loop spans 15 amino acids. The study ran its PCR with 60 Vbeta and 13 Jbeta primers. Assay: immunoSEQ multiplex PCR; the TCRdb copy retains only in-frame clones and omits some. The sample holds about 130,000 clones, 84% seen once. This TCR was recovered from a woman aged 18-29 years in good health and CMV-seropositive. The genes are TRBV11-2 and TRBJ2-5; maybe TRBD1 (6 bases). Sample: PBMCs. The DNA for the CDR3 is TGTGCCAGCAGCACGGACAGCTTACTTCAAGAGACCCAGTACTTC. Amino acids: CASSTDSLLQETQYF.